This entry features one T cell receptor (beta chain) sequence. Its antigen remains unknown. iRepertoire HTBI primers and Arm-PCR of CDR3 regions built TCR beta libraries. Each CDR3 protein is one row after TCRdb ran MiXCR on the multiplex PCR reads. The sample has hundreds of thousands of distinct CDR3 sequences; approximately 15% are singletons. The time point was: newly diagnosed GD, antithyroid drugs for less than 3 months. PBMC-derived RNA was used for the TCR library. The diagnosis of Graves' disease used American Thyroid Association guidelines. From germline, CDR1 is MNHEY and CDR2 SVGAGI. The junction had 9 bases not matched to a gene; V was cut back by 2 bases and J by 9 bases. CDR3 length equals 15 residues. These data originate in a study of regulatory T cells in long-lasting Graves disease. Study-wide findings and caveats: Whereas new patients shared 966 public clonotypes, persistent patients shared more, at a few thousand.

Another study also made use of these data, one on T cells in Graves' hyperthyroidism and ophthalmopathy. This second report adds: When the TCR CDR3 underwent first-round RT-PCR, the HTBI primer set was used.

This specimen consisted of peripheral blood mononuclear cells (PBMCs), obtained at new diagnosis, from a patient treated with antithyroid drugs. This chain joins TRBV6-5 and TRBJ2-1; TRBD2 aligns across 8 bases. This receptor was taken from a woman in her twenties or thirties with Graves disease. The DNA for the CDR3 is TGTGCCAGCAGTTACAGCGGGAGAACCGGGAGTGAGCAGTTCTTC. This translates into CASSYSGRTGSEQFF.